This entry lists 8 T cell receptor beta chains sequenced from one sample in a study of blood T cell repertoires in COVID-19. Assay used: immunoSEQ multiplex PCR; TCRdb lists only in-frame clones, some missing. The table records 25,000 or so clones, 80% to 90% of them present only once. The source material was peripheral blood. The receptors originated from a woman between 50 and 59 years old with active COVID-19.

This clone was picked up a small number of times. V usage is TRBV19 and J usage is TRBJ1-5; 8 bases line up with TRBD1. Trimming cost V 3 bases and J 1 base; bases outside gene matches: 2. Germline CDR1 LNHDA, CDR2 SQIVND (reference sequence). The length of the CDR3 is 15 residues. The CDR3 loop is CASSIGQGSNQPQHF. Here the CDR3 DNA reads TGTGCCAGTAGTATCGGACAGGGAAGCAATCAGCCCCAGCATTTT.

V is TRBV28 and J is TRBJ1-2; no clear D gene. The CDR3 runs to 15 residues. Germline V gene data show CDR1 as MDHEN and CDR2 as SYDVKM. V shed 4 bases and J shed 0 bases, with 12 bases lying between them. DNA of the CDR3: TGTGCCAGCAGTTCACAAGGGAGAACTAACTATGGCTACACCTTC. Translated: CASSSQGRTNYGYTF.

This clone was seen only once. The V and J genes are TRBV28 and TRBJ1-4; 11 bases align to TRBD1. Losses at the gene ends were 8 bases for V and 7 bases for J; bases not matched to a gene: 6. From germline, CDR1 is MDHEN and CDR2 SYDVKM. The CDR3 loop spans 14 amino acids. The CDR3 nucleotides read TGTGCCAGCGTGGGACAGGGGGGCGGTGAAAAACTGTTTTTT. As protein: CASVGQGGGEKLFF.

The chain has TRBV2 and TRBJ2-7, with TRBD1 matching 9 bases. V lost 5 bases, J lost 1 base, and 12 bases stayed unmatched. The CDR3 has 17 amino acids. CDR1 SNHLY and CDR2 FYNNEI come from the germline V gene. CDR3 amino acids: CASSPWGQGGKSYEQYF. The CDR3 DNA sequence: TGTGCCAGCAGTCCTTGGGGACAGGGAGGCAAGTCCTACGAGCAGTACTTC.

This chain joins TRBV9 and TRBJ2-5, with TRBD2 identical over 11 bases. The CDR3 runs to 16 residues. The V gene end was trimmed by 1 base and the J gene end by 1 base; junction bases not matched to a gene: 3. Per the germline V gene, CDR1 is SGDLS and CDR2 is YYNGEE. The CDR3 bases are TGTGCCAGCAGCGTATCTAGCGGGAGGCTCCAAGAGACCCAGTACTTC. Residues: CASSVSSGRLQETQYF.

The rearrangement joins TRBV12-3 or TRBV12-4 to TRBJ1-1, with D uncertain. The V end was cut by 5 bases, the J end by 4 bases, with 11 bases between. The CDR3 runs 13 residues. CDR3 sequence: CASSITRGTEAFF. CDR3 in DNA: TGTGCCAGCAGTATCACTCGGGGCACTGAAGCTTTCTTT.

V is TRBV28 and J is TRBJ1-1, with D perhaps TRBD1 (5 bases). Trimming removed 5 bases at V and 1 base at J, with 8 bases between. CDR1 and CDR2 from the germline V gene are MDHEN and SYDVKM. The CDR3 is 13 amino acids. For the CDR3, the DNA is TGTGCCAGCAGTCTAACAGGGAACACTGAAGCTTTCTTT. The encoded protein is CASSLTGNTEAFF.

This chain joins TRBV19 and TRBJ1-1; unclear D gene. Per germline, CDR1 LNHDA and CDR2 SQIVND (reference sequence). The V end lost 5 bases, the J end lost 0 bases, and 7 bases lay between the germline ends. CDR3 length: 13 residues. As DNA, the CDR3 is TGTGCCAGTAGTTCAGAATTGAACACTGAAGCTTTCTTT. Residues: CASSSELNTEAFF.